This is a list of T cell receptor beta chains from one sample in a study of T-cell memory formation after mild COVID-19. Via MiXCR, TCRdb re-called the 5' RACE reads, giving one row per CDR3 protein. Of about 430,000 distinct CDR3 sequences listed, around 17% are singletons. Sequencing input: PBMCs or a T cell subset sorted from them (not recorded which). These receptors all stem from a man aged 18 to 29 who had mild COVID-19 (a few samples of this study predate the infection). Cell type and time point are not known. CDR3s include the opening cysteine and the closing phenylalanine or tryptophan. Size tells how often a clone was seen (once, few, many) or the class of an expanded clone, and some rows leave it out.

TRBJ1-3	TRBV4-1	.	CASSPDLSSGNTIYF
TRBJ2-5	TRBV9	.	CASSRGASGLETQYF
TRBJ2-2	TRBV20-1	.	CSAREGEPGELFF
TRBJ1-4	TRBV4-1	few	CASSPLGRQGDEKLFF
TRBJ1-5	TRBV28	.	CASSPHGGQPQHF
TRBJ2-3	TRBV10-3	.	CATAGGWADTQYF
TRBJ1-5	TRBV12-3/TRBV12-4	few	CASRSGVRPQHF
TRBJ1-4	TRBV6-6	.	CASSSPPRQYNEKLFF
TRBJ2-3	TRBV7-8	few	CASSRLRGDTQYF
TRBJ1-2	TRBV27	.	CASSGRANYGYTF
TRBJ1-4	TRBV30	.	CAWTSASEKLFF
TRBJ2-5	TRBV7-2	many	CASSSTGSQETQYF
TRBJ1-1	TRBV27	many	CASSSPNDRSEAFF
TRBJ2-7	TRBV6-5	few	CASSPLGTQAVYEQYF
TRBJ2-2	TRBV5-6	few	CASSFGRYTGELFF
TRBJ1-6	TRBV4-1	few	CASSQRDLLQSPLHF
TRBJ2-7	TRBV29-1	.	CSVEDTGTGDPYEQYF
TRBJ1-2	TRBV6-5	.	CASSYSGTGNYGYTF
TRBJ1-3	TRBV7-9	few	CASSLEVGPGYF
TRBJ2-1	TRBV6-5	many	CASSYSGEVYEQFF
TRBJ1-1	TRBV25-1	.	CASSEGVITEAFF
TRBJ2-3	TRBV10-3	.	CAISEGYRADTQYF
TRBJ2-1	TRBV7-3	few	CASSTGQSKSLNEQFF
TRBJ1-2	TRBV20-1	.	CSARDGPGDNGYTF
TRBJ1-4	TRBV4-1	.	CASSQEPRTGGDEKLFF
TRBJ1-1	TRBV5-4	.	CASSPALGTGGYEAFF
TRBJ2-1	TRBV11-2	.	CASSFLRRGEQFF
TRBJ2-1	TRBV18	few	CASSAGEWTGGLNEQFF
TRBJ1-1	TRBV12-3/TRBV12-4	few	CASSGWQRGTEAFF